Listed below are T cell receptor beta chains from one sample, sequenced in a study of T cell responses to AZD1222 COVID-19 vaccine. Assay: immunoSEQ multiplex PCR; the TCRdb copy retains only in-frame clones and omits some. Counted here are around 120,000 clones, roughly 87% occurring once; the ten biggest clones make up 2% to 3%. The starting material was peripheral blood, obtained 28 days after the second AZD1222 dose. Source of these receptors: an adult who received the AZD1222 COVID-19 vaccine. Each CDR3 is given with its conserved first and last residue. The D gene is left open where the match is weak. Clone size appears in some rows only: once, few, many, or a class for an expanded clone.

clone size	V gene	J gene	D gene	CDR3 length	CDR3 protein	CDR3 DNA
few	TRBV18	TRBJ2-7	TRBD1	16	CASSPPRGQGTYEQYF	TGTGCCAGCTCACCCCCGAGGGGACAGGGAACCTACGAGCAGTACTTC
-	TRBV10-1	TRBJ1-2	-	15	CASSETHHLGHGYTF	TGCGCCAGCAGTGAAACACATCATCTTGGGCATGGCTACACCTTC
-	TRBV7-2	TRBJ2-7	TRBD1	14	CATRRQGASYEQYF	TGTGCCACCCGTCGACAGGGGGCTTCCTACGAGCAGTACTTC
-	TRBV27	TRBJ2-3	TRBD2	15	CASSRLAGHTDTQYF	TGTGCCAGCAGTAGACTAGCGGGGCACACAGATACGCAGTATTTT
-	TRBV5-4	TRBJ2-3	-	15	CASSLGQGGTDTQYF	TGTGCCAGCAGCCTCGGGCAGGGTGGCACAGATACGCAGTATTTT
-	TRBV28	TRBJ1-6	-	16	CATDPREGTDNSPLHF	TGTGCCACCGACCCCCGCGAAGGGACTGATAATTCACCCCTCCACTTT
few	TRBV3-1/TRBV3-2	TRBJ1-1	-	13	CASSRRGDTEAFF	TGTGCCAGCAGCCGGCGGGGGGACACTGAAGCTTTCTTT
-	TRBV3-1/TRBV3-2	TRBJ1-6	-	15	CASRGRGAYNSPLHF	TGTGCCAGCAGGGGCCGGGGGGCCTATAATTCACCCCTCCACTTT
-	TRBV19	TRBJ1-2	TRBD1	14	CASSIQGANYGYTF	TGTGCCAGTAGTATACAGGGGGCCAACTATGGCTACACCTTC
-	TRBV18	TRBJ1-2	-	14	CASSPSEGPYGYTF	TGTGCCAGCTCACCTTCGGAGGGTCCTTATGGCTACACCTTC
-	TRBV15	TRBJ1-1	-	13	CATSNTPTAEAFF	TGTGCCACCAGTAACACACCGACCGCTGAAGCTTTCTTT
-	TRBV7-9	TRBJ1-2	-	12	CASSMRAYGYTF	TGTGCCAGCAGCATGAGGGCCTATGGCTACACCTTC
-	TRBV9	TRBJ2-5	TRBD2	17	CASSLSSGLAAQETQYF	TGTGCCAGCAGCTTGTCCTCAGGACTAGCGGCCCAAGAGACCCAGTACTTC
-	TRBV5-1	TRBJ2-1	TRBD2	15	CASRESGTPYNEQFF	TGCGCCAGCAGGGAAAGCGGGACCCCCTACAATGAGCAGTTCTTC
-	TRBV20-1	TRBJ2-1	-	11	CSARPLGEQFF	TGCAGTGCTAGACCTTTGGGTGAGCAGTTCTTC
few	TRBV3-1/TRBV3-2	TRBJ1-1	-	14	CASSPLGGETEAFF	TGTGCCAGCAGCCCTCTGGGAGGGGAGACTGAAGCTTTCTTT
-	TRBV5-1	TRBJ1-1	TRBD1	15	CASSSQGARNTEAFF	TGCGCCAGCAGCTCTCAGGGGGCGCGGAACACTGAAGCTTTCTTT
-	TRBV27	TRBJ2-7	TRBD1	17	CASSRGQGLGQAYEQYF	TGTGCCAGCAGCCGAGGACAGGGTTTAGGACAAGCCTACGAGCAGTACTTC
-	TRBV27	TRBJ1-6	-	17	CASSYRRAKDYNSPLHF	TGTGCCAGCAGTTACCGACGGGCCAAGGACTATAATTCACCCCTCCACTTT
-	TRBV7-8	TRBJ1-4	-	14	CASSLVPGAEKLFF	TGTGCCAGCAGCTTAGTTCCCGGAGCCGAAAAACTGTTTTTT
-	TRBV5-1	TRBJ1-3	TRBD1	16	CASSSMEGAQGNTIYF	TGCGCCAGCAGCTCTATGGAGGGGGCGCAGGGAAACACCATATATTTT
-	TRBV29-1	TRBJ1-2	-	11	CSVGRVGGYTF	TGCAGCGTTGGCAGGGTGGGGGGCTACACCTTC
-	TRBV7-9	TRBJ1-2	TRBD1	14	CASSRTGGNYGYTF	TGTGCCAGCAGCCGGACAGGGGGTAACTATGGCTACACCTTC
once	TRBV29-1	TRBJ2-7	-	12	CSVARGTYEQYF	TGCAGCGTGGCCAGGGGTACCTACGAGCAGTACTTC
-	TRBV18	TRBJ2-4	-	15	CASSPPELAKNIQYF	TGTGCCAGCTCACCACCCGAGCTAGCCAAAAACATTCAGTACTTC
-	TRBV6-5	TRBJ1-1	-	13	CASSYRGNTEAFF	TGTGCCAGCAGTTACCGAGGGAACACTGAAGCTTTCTTT
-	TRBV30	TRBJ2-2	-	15	CAWSAGDRDTGELFF	TGTGCCTGGAGTGCGGGAGACAGGGATACCGGGGAGCTGTTTTTT
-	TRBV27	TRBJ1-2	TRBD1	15	CASSLAGGANYGYTF	TGTGCCAGCAGTTTAGCAGGGGGCGCAAACTATGGCTACACCTTC
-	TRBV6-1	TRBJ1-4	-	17	CASSEVGGVGLNEKLFF	TGTGCCAGCAGTGAAGTAGGCGGGGTGGGGCTTAATGAAAAACTGTTTTTT
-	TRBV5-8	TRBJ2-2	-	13	CAESETNTGELFF	TGTGCCGAAAGCGAGACGAACACCGGGGAGCTGTTTTTT
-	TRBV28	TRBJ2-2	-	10	CASSSRELFF	TGTGCCAGCAGTTCCCGGGAGCTGTTTTTT
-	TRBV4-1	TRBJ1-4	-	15	CASSAPPLTNEKLFF	TGCGCCAGCAGCGCACCCCCTCTCACTAATGAAAAACTGTTTTTT
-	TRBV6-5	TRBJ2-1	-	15	CASSYAGSSYNEQFF	TGTGCCAGCAGCTATGCCGGGAGCTCCTACAATGAGCAGTTCTTC
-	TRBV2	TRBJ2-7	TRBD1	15	CASSERDRVSYEQYF	TGTGCCAGCAGTGAGAGGGACAGGGTCTCCTACGAGCAGTACTTC
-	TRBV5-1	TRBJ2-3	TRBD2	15	CASSLTSGSTDTQYF	TGCGCCAGCAGCTTGACTAGCGGGAGCACAGATACGCAGTATTTT
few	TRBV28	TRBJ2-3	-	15	CASSRLNTRPDTQYF	TGTGCCAGCAGTCGACTTAATACCAGACCAGATACGCAGTATTTT
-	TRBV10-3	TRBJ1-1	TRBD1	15	CAISEPGQGSTEAFF	TGTGCCATCAGTGAGCCAGGACAGGGGAGCACTGAAGCTTTCTTT